This T cell receptor (beta chain) derives from a study of blood T cell repertoires in COVID-19. At the level of the study: Samples of COVID-19 (acute and convalescent) were obtained from the United States, Italy and Spain. Sources were T cells, B-cell-depleted T cells, or PBMCs; the material itself was cDNA or gDNA.

Germline loops: CDR1 LNHDA, CDR2 SQIVND (reference sequence). With 1 base clipped from V and 3 bases from J, the junction kept 3 bases outside the gene matches. CDR3 size: 14 residues. Authors' data handling: Cell counts per sample came from amplifying reference gene primers. This table comes from immunoSEQ multiplex PCR, and its TCRdb copy is limited to in-frame clones, with some not included. The V and J calls and the clone size are those of that table, but D and trimming were determined from the DNA. Found here are tens of thousands of clones, around 84% of them singletons; the top ten hold around 4%.

The sample was peripheral blood. The chain couples TRBV19 to TRBJ2-7, with 7 bases fitting TRBD2. The sequence came from a man aged 45-65 years with acute or convalescent COVID-19. CDR3 amino acids: CASSIVGGGYEQYF. DNA of the CDR3: TGTGCCAGTAGTATAGTGGGCGGGGGCTACGAGCAGTACTTC.